The clone carrying this T cell receptor (beta chain) was found a few times. Its antigen is unidentified. These data are taken from a study of cytomegalovirus exposure and HLA in healthy donors. Looking at the study overall: Caucasian-associated ancestry cluster membership applied to about four fifths of 398 genotyped donors.

Per germline, CDR1 SEHNR and CDR2 FQNEAQ (reference sequence). The trim removed 5 bases at V and 7 bases at J, leaving 9 bases unmatched. This CDR3 contains 14 residues. The PCR ran on 60 Vbeta and 13 Jbeta primers. Assay: immunoSEQ multiplex PCR; the TCRdb copy retains only in-frame clones and omits some. Seen here are around 100,000 clones, approximately 79% observed once, and the top ten hold 15% to 20%. Study-wide points: The study designated over 150 TCR beta chains cytomegalovirus-associated. It was reported that the classifier diagnosed cytomegalovirus status with high specificity and sensitivity in both the original and validation cohorts. Per a prior analysis, the majority of TCR beta V segments were productive roughly 90% or roughly 30% of the time.

V gene TRBV7-9 combines with J gene TRBJ2-7, with TRBD1 matching over 9 bases. This TCR was sampled from an older woman in good health and CMV-seropositive. The sequenced sample consisted of PBMCs. The CDR3 DNA follows: TGTGCCAGCAGCGCTGGGACAGGGTCGGGAGAGCAGTACTTC. This encodes CASSAGTGSGEQYF. Together with reference TRBV7-9 and TRBJ2-7, the CDR3 gives the full variable domain: DTGVSQNPRHKITKRGQNVTFRCDPISEHNRLYWYRQTLGQGPEFLTYFQNEAQLEKSRLLSDRFSAERPKGSFSTLEIQRTEQGDSAMYLCASSAGTGSGEQYFGPGTRLTVT.